This T cell receptor (beta chain) was obtained from a study of monozygotic twins with cystic fibrosis. Study summary: With about 16 PCR cycles, barcoded libraries came from around 2.9 micrograms of fragmented DNA. Study-level results: Co-twins had the most similar V usage for 13 of 16 pairs, J for 8. Unrelated CF individuals shared fewer identical clonotypes than monozygotic CF twins. Clonality was generally low (median roughly 0.009), higher in the most severe patients.

Remarks on this clone: Its antigen remains unknown.

V was pared by 2 bases and J by 2 bases, with 10 bases between. Germline V gene lookup returns CDR1 MGHDK and CDR2 SYGVNS. The CDR3 runs to 14 residues. Sequencing used immunoSEQ multiplex PCR; TCRdb keeps in-frame clones, though not all of them. Of under 30,000 clones in the sample, around 96% were seen once. This sequence joins TRBV25-1 and TRBJ2-7; a weak D match, TRBD1 (6 bases). This TCR was recovered from a girl aged 2-15 years with cystic fibrosis. Sequenced input: blood. The CDR3 loop reads CASSEGDTTYEQYF. The CDR3 nucleotides read TGTGCCAGCAGTGAAGGGGACACCACCTACGAGCAGTACTTC.